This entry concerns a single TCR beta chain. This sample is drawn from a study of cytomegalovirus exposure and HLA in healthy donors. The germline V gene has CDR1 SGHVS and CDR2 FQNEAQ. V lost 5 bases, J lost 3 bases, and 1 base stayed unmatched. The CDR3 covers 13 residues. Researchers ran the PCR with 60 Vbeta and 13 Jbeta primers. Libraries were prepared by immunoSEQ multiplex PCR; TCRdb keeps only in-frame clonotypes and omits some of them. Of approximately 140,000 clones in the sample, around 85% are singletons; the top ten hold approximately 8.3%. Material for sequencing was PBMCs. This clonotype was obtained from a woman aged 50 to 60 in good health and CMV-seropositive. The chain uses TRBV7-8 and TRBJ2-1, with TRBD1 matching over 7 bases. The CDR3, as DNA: TGTGCCAGCAGCCAGGGGGTCTACAATGAGCAGTTCTTC. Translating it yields CASSQGVYNEQFF.